The 11 T cell receptor beta chains below come from one sample, sequenced in a study of regulatory T cells in long-lasting Graves disease. Building of the TCR beta libraries involved iRepertoire HTBI primers and Arm-PCR of CDR3 regions. TCRdb re-called the multiplex PCR reads with MiXCR, one entry per CDR3 protein. The sample lists hundreds of thousands of distinct CDR3 sequences, 20% to 25% occurring once. Time point denoted: persistent/refractory GD, antithyroid drugs over 5 years with positive TRAb. Following extraction of RNA from PBMCs, that RNA was used to make the TCR library. Specimen: peripheral blood mononuclear cells (PBMCs), collected when the disease was refractory, from a patient treated with antithyroid drugs. These receptors were collected from a female donor with Graves disease.

This clonotype was detected ten times or more. The rearrangement uses TRBV6-2 or TRBV6-3 and TRBJ1-5; D is undetermined. The CDR3 totals 14 residues. Germline V gene data show CDR1 as MNHEY and CDR2 as SVGEGT. Trimming left V 2 bases short and J 4 bases short, with 9 bases between. As DNA, the CDR3 is TGTGCCAGCAGTTACCCACCGGAAAATCAGCCCCAGCATTTT. Amino acid sequence: CASSYPPENQPQHF.

This clonotype came up a few times. The V gene is TRBV20-1, the J gene TRBJ1-3, with TRBD1 matching over 9 bases. The CDR3 is made up of 15 amino acids. Germline V gene sequence: CDR1 DFQATT, CDR2 SNEGSKA (reference sequence). V lost 4 bases, J lost 7 bases, and 11 bases stayed unmatched. The CDR3 here is CSATQSDRGTNTIYF. CDR3 DNA sequence: TGCAGTGCTACTCAGTCGGACAGGGGAACCAACACCATATATTTT.

The table lists this clonotype with many counts. In nucleotides, the CDR3 is TGTGCCAGCAGGCCCCGGGTCAACTATGGCTACACCTTC. This encodes CASRPRVNYGYTF. The J gene is TRBJ1-2, the V gene TRBV6-1; the D is unclear. Trimming left V 6 bases short and J 2 bases short, with 10 bases between. This CDR3 comprises 13 residues. In germline, CDR1 is MNHNS, CDR2 SASEGT.

This clonotype has a count of ten or more. This chain uses TRBV28 with TRBJ1-5; D remains ambiguous. Trimming left V 1 base short and J 9 bases short, with 7 bases between. The CDR3 has 12 residues. Per germline, CDR1 MDHEN and CDR2 SYDVKM. The CDR3 region has the DNA TGTGCCAGCAGTTTATCCACGGGGCCCCAGCATTTT. Its protein product is CASSLSTGPQHF.

This clonotype has a handful of counts. CDR3 in DNA: TGTGCCAGTAGGTATAGACAGTGGAACACTGAAGCTTTCTTT. It specifies CASRYRQWNTEAFF. The chain couples TRBV19 to TRBJ1-1; TRBD1 is a possible D gene (5 bases). This CDR3 comprises 14 residues. Germline V gives CDR1 LNHDA, CDR2 SQIVND (reference sequence). V was clipped by 6 bases and J by 1 base, with 12 bases between them. The complete variable domain, with remaining parts taken from reference TRBV19 and TRBJ1-1, reads DGGITQSPKYLFRKEGQNVTLSCEQNLNHDAMYWYRQDPGQGLRLIYYSQIVNDFQKGDIAEGYSVSREKKESFPLTVTSAQKNPTAFYLCASRYRQWNTEAFFGQGTRLTVV.

This clonotype has more than one count but fewer than ten. The chain uses TRBV14 and TRBJ1-1; TRBD1 agrees at 7 bases. V gave up 4 bases and J gave up 2 bases; unmatched junction bases: 7. The CDR3 sequence is 15 residues long. Germline V gene sequence: CDR1 SGHDN, CDR2 FVKESK. The CDR3 DNA reads TGTGCCAGCAGCCCCTACGGGACAGCAAACACTGAAGCTTTCTTT. Its translation is CASSPYGTANTEAFF.

The rearrangement links TRBV24-1 to TRBJ2-3, with 8 bases that match TRBD1. V was pared by 4 bases and J by 2 bases, with 4 bases of the junction left unmatched. The CDR3 length is 15 residues. Looked up from germline, CDR1 is KGHDR and CDR2 is SFDVKD. The CDR3 DNA reads as TGTGCCACCAGTGACCGGGGACAGGCCACAGATACGCAGTATTTT. Translated, it gives CATSDRGQATDTQYF.

The sample holds many counts of this clonotype. The chain combines TRBV7-3 with TRBJ2-4, with D maybe TRBD2 (5 bases). Germline values: CDR1 SGHTA, CDR2 FQGTGA. CDR3 length: 13 amino acids. Trimming removed 3 bases from V and 8 bases from J, with 11 bases in between. CDR3 coding DNA: TGTGCCAGCAGCTTGACGGCGCGGGACATTCAGTACTTC. Translation: CASSLTARDIQYF.

This clonotype was seen repeatedly, ten times or more. The chain employs TRBV6-5 and TRBJ1-1; D ambiguous. CDR1 MNHEY and CDR2 SVGAGI come from the germline V gene. There are 14 residues in the CDR3. V was clipped by 1 base and J by 1 base, with 7 bases between them. In nucleotides, the CDR3 is TGTGCCAGCAGTTACTGGGAGGCGAACACTGAAGCTTTCTTT. It is translated as CASSYWEANTEAFF.

V and J are TRBV6-1 and TRBJ2-1; 9 positions agree with TRBD2. The CDR3 is 15 amino acids. V shed 7 bases, J shed 1 base, and the junction held 5 bases outside the gene matches. CDR1 is MNHNS, CDR2 SASEGT, per germline. The CDR3 sequence is CASKTGLASYNEQFF. DNA for the CDR3: TGTGCCAGCAAGACGGGACTAGCTTCCTACAATGAGCAGTTCTTC.

As concerns this clonotype: This may be a read error, as it is one base from a much larger clone. The genes are TRBV9 and TRBJ1-1; D perhaps matches TRBD1 (5 bases). This CDR3 is built from 15 residues. Germline CDR1 SGDLS, CDR2 YYNGEE. Trimming removed 2 bases at V and 10 bases at J, with 21 bases between. CDR3 in amino acids: CASSVGTTAEVRAFF. The CDR3 DNA follows: TGTGCCAGCAGCGTCGGGACGACGGCGGAGGTGAGAGCTTTCTTT.